This T cell receptor (beta chain) was sequenced in a study of shared clonotypes between healthy human individuals. For the study at large: Donors had three CD4 naive, three CD4 memory, two CD8 naive and one CD8 memory plate apiece.

Study-level findings and limits: A reduction in generation probabilities was seen for non-shared clonotypes relative to those shared by all four donors. Sampling covered nothing but blood. Tissue TCR repertoires likely differ from those found in blood.

V was cut by 2 bases and J by 3 bases, with 7 bases left in between. CDR1 and CDR2 (germline): SGHAT, FQNNGV. This CDR3 region has 14 residues. This clone came up a few times. What it binds is not known. Genomic DNA from each subset was divided evenly over several immunoSEQ plates. The table came from immunoSEQ multiplex PCR; TCRdb's copy has only in-frame clones and leaves some out. This table holds approximately 1,000,000 clones, around three quarters found once. The rearrangement links TRBV11-2 to TRBJ2-2; D is undetermined. The sequenced sample consisted of memory CD4+ T cells from PBMCs. The sample's subset: CD45RA-negative fraction. This sequence was found in a man between 18 and 35 years old in good health. Some clones in this sample may be carry-over from other donors' samples. Here the CDR3 reads CASSLMGYTGELFF. CDR3 nucleotides: TGTGCCAGCAGCTTAATGGGTTACACCGGGGAGCTGTTTTTT.